This T cell receptor (beta chain) was found in a study of control samples from healthy donors and cancer patients. This table comes from immunoSEQ multiplex PCR, and its TCRdb copy is limited to in-frame clones, with some not included. Altogether about 48,000 clones are present, about 93% being singletons, with the ten largest covering around 22%. The CDR3 length is 16 residues. Germline V CDR1 and CDR2: MNHEY, SVGEGT. Germline trimming cut 2 bases from V and 7 bases from J; bases unmatched to any gene: 8. The receptor was derived from a woman aged 50 to 60 with head and neck cancer. The sequenced sample was PBMCs. The J gene is TRBJ2-1, the V gene TRBV6-2 or TRBV6-3; TRBD1 matches 10 bases. The CDR3 is CASSYRGTGAGNEQFF. CDR3 coding DNA: TGTGCCAGCAGTTACCGTGGGACAGGGGCGGGAAATGAGCAGTTCTTC.